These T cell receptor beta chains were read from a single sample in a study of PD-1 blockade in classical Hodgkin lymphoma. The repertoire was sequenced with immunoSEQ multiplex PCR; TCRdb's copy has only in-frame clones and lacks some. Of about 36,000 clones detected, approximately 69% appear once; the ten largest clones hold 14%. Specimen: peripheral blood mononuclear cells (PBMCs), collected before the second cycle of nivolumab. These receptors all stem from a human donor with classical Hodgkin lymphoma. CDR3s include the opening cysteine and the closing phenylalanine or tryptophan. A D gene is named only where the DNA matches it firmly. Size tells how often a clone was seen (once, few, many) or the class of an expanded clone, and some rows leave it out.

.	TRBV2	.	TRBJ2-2	CASSDVLANTGELFF	TGTGCCAGCAGTGACGTGCTCGCGAACACCGGGGAGCTGTTTTTT
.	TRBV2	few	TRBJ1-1	CASSEGGTEAFF	TGTGCCAGCAGTGAAGGAGGCACTGAAGCTTTCTTT
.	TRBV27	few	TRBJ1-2	CASSFRQSHTSNYGYTF	TGTGCCAGCAGTTTCCGACAGAGCCACACCAGTAACTATGGCTACACCTTC
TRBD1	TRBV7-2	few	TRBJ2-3	CASSLSATGRTQYF	TGTGCCAGCAGCTTATCCGCGACAGGGCGAACGCAGTATTTT
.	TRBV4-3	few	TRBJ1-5	CASSQDFSGSGQPQHF	TGCGCCAGCAGCCAAGATTTTAGCGGCTCGGGGCAGCCCCAGCATTTT
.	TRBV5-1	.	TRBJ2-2	CASSLRLANTGELFF	TGCGCCAGCAGCTTGAGACTTGCGAACACCGGGGAGCTGTTTTTT
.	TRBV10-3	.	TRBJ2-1	CAISESRDRYNEQFF	TGTGCCATCAGTGAGTCAAGGGATAGGTACAATGAGCAGTTCTTC
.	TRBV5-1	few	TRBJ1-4	CASSLDSYNEKLFF	TGCGCCAGCAGCTTGGACAGCTATAATGAAAAACTGTTTTTT
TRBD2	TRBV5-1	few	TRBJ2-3	CASSATGTTPDTQYF	TGCGCCAGCAGCGCCACCGGGACTACCCCCGATACGCAGTATTTT
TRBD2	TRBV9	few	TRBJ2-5	CASSDGTSGKETQYF	TGTGCCAGCAGTGACGGGACTAGCGGAAAAGAGACCCAGTACTTC
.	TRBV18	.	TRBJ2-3	CASSPPGPDTQYF	TGTGCCAGCTCACCACCAGGGCCAGATACGCAGTATTTT
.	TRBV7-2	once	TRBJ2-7	CASSLGWGSRGHEQYF	TGTGCCAGCAGCTTAGGCTGGGGGAGTCGAGGCCACGAGCAGTACTTC
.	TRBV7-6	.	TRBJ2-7	CASSLGGDSYEQYF	TGTGCCAGCAGCTTAGGGGGGGACTCCTACGAGCAGTACTTC
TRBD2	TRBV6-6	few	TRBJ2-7	CASSRPSGNTYEQYF	TGTGCCAGCAGCCGACCTAGCGGGAACACCTACGAGCAGTACTTC
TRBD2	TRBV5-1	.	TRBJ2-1	CASSSGLEYNEQFF	TGCGCCAGCAGCTCGGGACTAGAATACAATGAGCAGTTCTTC
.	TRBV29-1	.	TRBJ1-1	CSVEDLAEAFF	TGCAGCGTTGAAGATCTGGCTGAAGCTTTCTTT
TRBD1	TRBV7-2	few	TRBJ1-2	CASSPRQGRGYTF	TGTGCCAGCAGCCCGAGACAGGGTCGAGGCTACACCTTC
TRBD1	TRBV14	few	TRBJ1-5	CASSSRTGEVDQPQHF	TGTGCCAGCAGCTCCCGGACAGGGGAGGTCGATCAGCCCCAGCATTTT
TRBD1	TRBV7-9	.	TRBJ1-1	CASSLEDRGNTEAFF	TGTGCCAGCAGCTTGGAAGACAGGGGGAACACTGAAGCTTTCTTT
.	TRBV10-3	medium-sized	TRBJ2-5	CAISDTSRGTQYF	TGTGCCATCAGCGACACTAGCCGGGGGACCCAGTACTTC
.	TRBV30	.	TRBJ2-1	CAWSEQESSYNEQFF	TGTGCCTGGAGTGAGCAGGAGAGCTCCTACAATGAGCAGTTCTTC
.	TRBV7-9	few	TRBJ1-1	CASSQGTVNTEAFF	TGTGCCAGCAGCCAAGGGACGGTGAACACTGAAGCTTTCTTT
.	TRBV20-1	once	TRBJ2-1	CSARGPYEQFF	TGCAGTGCCCGAGGGCCCTATGAGCAGTTCTTC
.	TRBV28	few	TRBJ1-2	CASSLTGYGYTF	TGTGCCAGCAGTTTAACGGGCTATGGCTACACCTTC
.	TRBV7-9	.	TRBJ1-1	CASSFSQATTEAFF	TGTGCCAGCAGCTTTTCACAGGCCACCACTGAAGCTTTCTTT
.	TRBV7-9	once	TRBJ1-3	CASSLGGSGNTIYF	TGTGCCAGCAGCTTAGGGGGGTCTGGAAACACCATATATTTT
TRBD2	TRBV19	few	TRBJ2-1	CASRLTSGGNFATEQFF	TGTGCCAGTAGGCTGACTAGCGGGGGGAACTTCGCGACTGAGCAGTTCTTC
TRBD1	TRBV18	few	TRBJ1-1	CASSLGQATEAFF	TGTGCCAGCTCACTAGGACAGGCCACTGAAGCTTTCTTT
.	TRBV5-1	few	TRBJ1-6	CASSLVGENSPLHF	TGCGCCAGCAGCTTGGTCGGGGAGAATTCACCCCTCCACTTT
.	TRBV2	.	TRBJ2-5	CASSEAFETQYF	TGTGCCAGCAGTGAGGCCTTTGAGACCCAGTACTTC
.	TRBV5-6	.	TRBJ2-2	CASSKGQNTGELFF	TGTGCCAGCAGCAAGGGACAAAACACCGGGGAGCTGTTTTTT
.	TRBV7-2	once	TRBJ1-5	CASSFRDISNQPQHF	TGTGCCAGCAGCTTCCGTGACATTAGCAATCAGCCCCAGCATTTT
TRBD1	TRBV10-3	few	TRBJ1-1	CAISPGQGRVAEAFF	TGTGCCATCAGTCCGGGACAGGGGCGTGTGGCTGAAGCTTTCTTT
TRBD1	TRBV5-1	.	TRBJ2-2	CASSTGGAAGELFF	TGCGCCAGCTCTACAGGGGGCGCCGCCGGGGAGCTGTTTTTT
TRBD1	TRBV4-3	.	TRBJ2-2	CASSQDQGVTGELFF	TGCGCCAGCAGCCAAGACCAGGGGGTCACCGGGGAGCTGTTTTTT
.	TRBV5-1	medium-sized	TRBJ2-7	CASRKGGDYEQYF	TGCGCCAGCCGTAAGGGGGGGGACTACGAGCAGTACTTC
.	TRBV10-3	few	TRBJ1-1	CAISDLGQMNTEAFF	TGTGCCATCAGTGATTTGGGGCAGATGAACACTGAAGCTTTCTTT
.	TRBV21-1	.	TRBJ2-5	CASSKIAGEETQYF	TGTGCCAGCAGCAAAATAGCAGGGGAAGAGACCCAGTACTTC
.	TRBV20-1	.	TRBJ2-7	CSASPRGGQYF	TGCAGTGCTAGTCCCCGAGGTGGGCAGTACTTC
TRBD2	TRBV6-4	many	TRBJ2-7	CASSDPSGRGIYFYEQYF	TGTGCCAGCAGTGACCCCAGTGGGCGGGGGATCTATTTCTACGAGCAGTACTTC
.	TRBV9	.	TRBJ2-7	CASSVAGQTSSYEQYF	TGTGCCAGCAGCGTAGCGGGGCAGACGAGCTCCTACGAGCAGTACTTC
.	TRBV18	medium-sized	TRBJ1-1	CASSPSINRDTEAFF	TGTGCCAGCTCACCATCAATAAACAGGGACACTGAAGCTTTCTTT